This T cell receptor beta chain was recovered during a study of cytomegalovirus exposure and HLA in healthy donors. Germline V gives CDR1 MNHEY, CDR2 SVGAGI. V was pared by 4 bases and J by 0 bases, with 7 bases between. This CDR3 has 14 amino acids. Data came from immunoSEQ multiplex PCR; TCRdb stores just in-frame clones and leaves some out. Altogether 110,000 or so clones are present, approximately 90% being singletons, with the ten largest covering 1.5% to 2%. The source material was PBMCs. The chain recombines TRBV6-5 with TRBJ1-5; D uncertain. This TCR was sampled from a man between 18 and 35 years old in good health and CMV-seronegative. CDR3 loop: CASSSLYSNQPQHF. As DNA, the CDR3 is TGTGCCAGCAGTTCGCTATATAGCAATCAGCCCCAGCATTTT.